The clone carrying this T cell receptor (beta chain) was recorded at least ten times. What it binds is not known. This CDR3 is built from 15 residues. V lost 0 bases to trimming and J lost 1 base; unmatched junction nucleotides: 2. Germline values: CDR1 KGHSH, CDR2 LQKENI. This entry belongs to a study of PD-1 blockade in classical Hodgkin lymphoma. Study outcomes and limitations: Relative to healthy donors, newly diagnosed patients reportedly had lower baseline TCR diversity, which was reported as lower still in relapsed/refractory patients.

Each and every patient relapsed after autologous stem cell transplantation, and patients got differing brentuximab vedotin exposure. TCRdb keeps only in-frame clones here, not all; method: immunoSEQ multiplex PCR. This sample yields 70,000 or so clones, of which 70% to 80% are seen a single time; about 9.1% belongs to the top ten. This rearrangement joins TRBV18 to TRBJ1-1; 7 nucleotides match TRBD1. This sequence was found in a human donor with classical Hodgkin lymphoma. The sequencing here drew on peripheral blood mononuclear cells (PBMCs), taken before the second cycle of nivolumab. The DNA of the CDR3 is TGTGCCAGCTCACCACCGAGGGACAGGAACACTGAAGCTTTCTTT. This codes for CASSPPRDRNTEAFF.